This T cell receptor beta chain derives from a study of blood T cell repertoires in COVID-19. Study-level information: Whether acute or convalescent, the COVID-19 samples came from the United States, Italy and Spain. T cells, B-cell-depleted T cells, or PBMCs supplied cDNA or gDNA.

The CDR3 loop spans 16 amino acids. Germline V gene lookup returns CDR1 SGDLS and CDR2 YYNGEE. Trimming left V 4 bases short and J 1 base short, with 16 bases between. TCRdb's copy holds only in-frame clones and misses some; the assay was immunoSEQ multiplex PCR. The sample records 65,000 to 85,000 clones, about 68% being singletons. The source of this sequence is a man aged 50-59 years with active or convalescent COVID-19. The sequenced sample was peripheral blood. The rearrangement joins TRBV9 to TRBJ2-3; perhaps TRBD2 as D (6 bases). The CDR3 nucleotides read TGTGCCAGCAGCTCTCGACTAGTCCCCGGCACAGATACGCAGTATTTT. Protein product: CASSSRLVPGTDTQYF.